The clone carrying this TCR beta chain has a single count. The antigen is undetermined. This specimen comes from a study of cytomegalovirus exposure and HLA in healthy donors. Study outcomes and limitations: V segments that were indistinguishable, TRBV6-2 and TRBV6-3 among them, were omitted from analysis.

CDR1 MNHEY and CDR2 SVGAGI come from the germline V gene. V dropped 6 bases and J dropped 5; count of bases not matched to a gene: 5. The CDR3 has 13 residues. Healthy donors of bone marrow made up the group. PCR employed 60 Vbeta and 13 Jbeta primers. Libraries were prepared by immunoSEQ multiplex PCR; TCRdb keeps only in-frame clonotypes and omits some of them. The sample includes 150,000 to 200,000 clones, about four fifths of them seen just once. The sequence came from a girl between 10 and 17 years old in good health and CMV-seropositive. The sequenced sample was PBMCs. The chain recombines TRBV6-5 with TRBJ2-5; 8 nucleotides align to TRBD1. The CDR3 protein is CASSLGQGETQYF. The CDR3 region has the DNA TGTGCCAGCAGCCTCGGACAGGGCGAGACCCAGTACTTC.